The 32 T cell receptor beta chains listed next were all sequenced from one sample in a study. TCRdb reprocessed the RT-PCR reads via MiXCR and lists one record per CDR3 protein. The sample yields 550,000 to 750,000 distinct CDR3 sequences, 12% to 15% seen once. Sequencing used memory CD4+ T cells from blood. The receptors come from a female donor in good health, serving as a healthy control.

This clonotype appeared many times. V is TRBV11-2 and J is TRBJ2-7, with 9 bases matching TRBD2. Germline CDR1 SGHAT, CDR2 FQNNGV. V lost 5 bases and J lost 2; bases outside the gene matches: 4. The CDR3 covers 14 residues. The CDR3 spells CASSQTSGAYEQYF. CDR3 in DNA: TGTGCCAGCAGCCAGACTAGCGGCGCCTACGAGCAGTACTTC.

This clonotype was detected many times. The chain links TRBV10-3 to TRBJ2-2; no firm D call. Germline assignment: CDR1 ENHRY and CDR2 SYGVKD. The V end was cut by 6 bases, the J end by 4 bases, with 6 bases between. The CDR3 runs to 12 residues. This CDR3 reads CAISPSTGELFF. Here the CDR3 DNA reads TGTGCCATCAGCCCTTCCACCGGGGAGCTGTTTTTT.

The V gene is TRBV6-5, the J gene TRBJ2-2; TRBD1 matches 9 bases. The CDR3 spans 16 residues. Germline-derived CDR1 and CDR2 are MNHEY and SVGAGI. J was trimmed by 5 bases and V by 6 bases; bases with no gene match: 10. The CDR3: CASSLPGQGRTGELFF. The CDR3 DNA sequence: TGTGCCAGCAGCCTCCCGGGACAGGGCCGAACCGGGGAGCTGTTTTTT.

The chain has TRBV20-1 and TRBJ1-1, with D possibly matching TRBD1 (6 bases). Looked up from germline, CDR1 is DFQATT and CDR2 is SNEGSKA (reference sequence). V shed 3 bases and J shed 1 base, with 15 bases lying between them. The CDR3 covers 15 residues. CDR3 DNA: TGCAGTGCTAGTCATACGGGGGCTCGGAACACTGAAGCTTTCTTT. Translating it yields CSASHTGARNTEAFF.

In this sample, this clonotype turned up a few times. The chain has TRBV27 and TRBJ2-7; the D is unclear. V lost 11 bases and J 6 bases, leaving 20 bases between the germline ends. This CDR3 comprises 13 residues. Germline CDR1 reads MNHEY; CDR2 reads SMNVEV (reference sequence). CDR3 bases: TGTGCCTCCTCGGCGGAGTGGCTGGGCGAGCAGTACTTC. Its protein product is CASSAEWLGEQYF.

This chain links TRBV6-1 with TRBJ1-5; 8 bases are shared with TRBD1. This CDR3 is built from 14 residues. Germline values: CDR1 MNHNS, CDR2 SASEGT. The V and J ends lost 6 bases and 2 bases, in that order; junction bases with no gene match: 3. The chain's CDR3 is CASRPGQGNQPQHF. CDR3 bases: TGTGCCAGCAGACCGGGACAGGGCAATCAGCCCCAGCATTTT.

The J gene is TRBJ1-2, the V gene TRBV11-2; possible D gene TRBD1, 5 bases. Per germline, CDR1 SGHAT and CDR2 FQNNGV. V shed 5 bases and J shed 6 bases, with 19 bases lying between them. The CDR3 is 15 residues long. The CDR3 spells CASSVSSGGTDGYTF. The CDR3, as DNA: TGTGCCAGCAGCGTATCCTCGGGGGGGACCGATGGCTACACCTTC.

This clonotype showed up many times. The chain has TRBV29-1 and TRBJ2-5; 11 bases line up with TRBD2. The CDR3 consists of 17 residues. With V trimmed by 7 bases and J by 2 bases, 15 bases remained unmatched. Germline lookup yields CDR1 SQVTM and CDR2 ANQGSEA. This CDR3 is CSALIRTTSGIQETQYF. For the CDR3, the DNA is TGCAGCGCCCTGATCCGGACGACTAGCGGGATTCAAGAGACCCAGTACTTC.

There are many counts of this clonotype. The genes are TRBV10-3 and TRBJ1-6; 8 positions match TRBD1. CDR3 length equals 12 residues. The V and J ends lost 8 bases and 9 bases, in that order; junction bases with no gene match: 3. Germline CDR1 is ENHRY and CDR2 is SYGVKD. CDR3 sequence reads: CAIGQGGSPLHF. CDR3 bases: TGTGCCATCGGACAGGGCGGTTCACCCCTCCACTTT.

The chain has TRBV28 and TRBJ2-1; 7 positions match TRBD2. Germline assignment: CDR1 MDHEN and CDR2 SYDVKM. The CDR3 loop spans 14 amino acids. V lost 7 bases to trimming and J lost 4 bases; unmatched junction nucleotides: 7. CDR3 region: CASTWTSRYNEQFF. As DNA, the CDR3 is TGTGCCAGCACATGGACTAGTCGATACAATGAGCAGTTCTTC.

The table lists this clonotype with a few counts. V gene TRBV4-3 combines with J gene TRBJ1-4; the match to TRBD1 covers 7 bases. Germline V gene sequence: CDR1 LGHNA, CDR2 YSLEER. Losses at the gene ends were 4 bases for V and 7 bases for J; bases not matched to a gene: 9. This CDR3 region has 15 residues. The CDR3 sequence is CASSPQQGRTEKLFF. CDR3 nucleotides: TGCGCCAGCAGCCCGCAACAGGGGCGGACTGAAAAACTGTTTTTT.

V gene TRBV20-1 combines with J gene TRBJ2-5; D is possibly TRBD1 (6 bases). Germline V gene sequence: CDR1 DFQATT, CDR2 SNEGSKA (reference sequence). The ends were cut back, 0 bases at V and 4 bases at J, with 18 bases in the middle. The CDR3 contains 16 residues. This CDR3 reads CSARDPLTGPLETQYF. DNA of the CDR3: TGCAGTGCTAGAGACCCCCTGACAGGTCCTTTAGAGACCCAGTACTTC.

This chain joins TRBV5-1 and TRBJ1-2; D may be TRBD1 (5 bases). The CDR3 spans 15 residues. V was trimmed by 1 base and J by 3 bases, leaving 13 bases between them. Germline CDR1 and CDR2: SGHRS and YFSETQ. The CDR3 DNA reads as TGCGCCAGCAGCTTGATGGGCCAAGGGGACTATGGCTACACCTTC. Its translation: CASSLMGQGDYGYTF.

This clonotype has just a few counts. The V call is TRBV5-1, the J call TRBJ1-2; 10 positions agree with TRBD1. The ends lost 4 bases at V and 8 bases at J; junction bases unmatched: 17. The CDR3 runs 17 residues. CDR1 is SGHRS and CDR2 is YFSETQ in the germline V gene. CDR3 residues: CASSPFPGTGDTMGYTF. The CDR3 DNA reads TGCGCCAGCAGCCCGTTCCCCGGGACAGGGGATACTATGGGCTACACCTTC.

Many counts were recorded for this clonotype. The J gene is TRBJ1-1, the V gene TRBV20-1; no definite D call. Germline V gene data show CDR1 as DFQATT and CDR2 as SNEGSKA (reference sequence). The CDR3 contains 17 residues. Trimming removed 0 bases at V and 1 base at J, with 18 bases between. CDR3 residues: CSARDLRYDGPNTEAFF. DNA of the CDR3: TGCAGTGCTAGAGATCTGCGCTACGACGGGCCGAACACTGAAGCTTTCTTT.

The chain has TRBV20-1 and TRBJ2-7, with D unresolved. CDR3 length: 12 residues. Trimming cost V 6 bases and J 2 bases, with 11 bases left between them. Germline loops: CDR1 DFQATT, CDR2 SNEGSKA (reference sequence). In DNA form, the CDR3 reads TGCAGTGCCCAGCGCCAGGCCTACGAGCAGTACTTC. Translating gives CSAQRQAYEQYF.

This clonotype was observed a handful of times. V is TRBV7-9 and J is TRBJ1-1; tentative D call: TRBD1 (5 bases). From germline, CDR1 is SEHNR and CDR2 FQNEAQ (reference sequence). The CDR3 covers 14 residues. Trimming removed 6 bases at V and 3 bases at J, with 14 bases between. CDR3 coding DNA: TGTGCCAGCAGACCAGGGTCAGGAGACACTGAAGCTTTCTTT. It specifies CASRPGSGDTEAFF. The whole variable domain, filled in from reference TRBV7-9 and TRBJ1-1, reads DTGVSQNPRHKITKRGQNVTFRCDPISEHNRLYWYRQTLGQGPEFLTYFQNEAQLEKSRLLSDRFSAERPKGSFSTLEIQRTEQGDSAMYLCASRPGSGDTEAFFGQGTRLTVV.

This clonotype was counted between two and nine times. The rearrangement joins TRBV4-1 to TRBJ1-1; TRBD1 is a possible D gene (6 bases). The CDR3 loop spans 16 amino acids. V gave up 7 bases and J gave up 1 base, with 19 bases separating them. In germline, CDR1 is MGHRA, CDR2 YSYEKL. CDR3: CASTPRERGPNTEAFF. Here the CDR3 DNA reads TGCGCCAGCACCCCGCGAGAGCGGGGGCCGAACACTGAAGCTTTCTTT.

This clonotype has a count of ten or more. This chain links TRBV7-8 with TRBJ1-6; TRBD1 matches 7 bases. Germline assignment: CDR1 SGHVS and CDR2 FQNEAQ. This CDR3 spans 12 amino acids. After removal of 1 base from V and 12 bases from J, the junction contained 0 bases not matched to a gene. In DNA, the CDR3 is TGTGCCAGCAGCTTAGACAGGGGACCCCTCCACTTT. Encoded protein: CASSLDRGPLHF.

This chain joins TRBV20-1 and TRBJ2-1; 9 bases are shared with TRBD2. Germline assignment: CDR1 DFQATT and CDR2 SNEGSKA (reference sequence). Trimming took 6 bases from V and 5 from J; bases not matched to a gene: 8. This CDR3 is built from 14 residues. The CDR3: CSASGTSRDNEQFF. The CDR3 DNA sequence: TGCAGTGCGAGTGGGACTAGCCGCGACAATGAGCAGTTCTTC.

The J gene is TRBJ1-5, the V gene TRBV28; D gene unclear. Germline V gives CDR1 MDHEN, CDR2 SYDVKM. The CDR3 has 17 amino acids. V was trimmed by 6 bases and J by 3 bases, leaving 21 bases between them. The DNA of the CDR3 is TGTGCCAGCAGCCCACCGTTATCGGCAGGCCCCAATCAGCCCCAGCATTTT. This encodes CASSPPLSAGPNQPQHF.

This clonotype was detected many times. This chain uses TRBV9 with TRBJ1-1; D remains ambiguous. CDR1 and CDR2 (germline): SGDLS, YYNGEE. V was shortened by 0 bases and J by 1 base, with 4 bases between the two germline ends. The CDR3 covers 13 residues. Written as DNA, the CDR3 is TGTGCCAGCAGCGTAGCAGGGAACACTGAAGCTTTCTTT. Translating gives CASSVAGNTEAFF.

The chain carries TRBV29-1 and TRBJ2-1; a possible D gene is TRBD2 (6 bases). Germline CDR1 and CDR2: SQVTM and ANQGSEA. V was clipped by 2 bases and J by 7 bases, with 27 bases between them. This CDR3 comprises 18 residues. The CDR3 region has the DNA TGCAGCGTTGAATCAGTACTAGGACGACAGATGGGGAGGAATGAGCAGTTCTTC. Its protein product is CSVESVLGRQMGRNEQFF.

Ten or more counts support this clonotype. The gene calls are TRBV6-4 and TRBJ2-3; the D gene is possibly TRBD1 (5 bases). There are 14 residues in the CDR3. Between the trimmed V and J ends, which lost 4 bases and 2 bases, there was a span of 10 bases. CDR1 is MRHNA and CDR2 is SNTAGT in the germline V gene. The CDR3 loop reads CASSAGSPTDTQYF. CDR3 sequence (DNA): TGTGCCAGCAGTGCAGGGTCTCCCACAGATACGCAGTATTTT.

V gene TRBV12-3 or TRBV12-4 combines with J gene TRBJ1-1; D ambiguous. Trimming cost V 3 bases and J 3 bases, with 5 bases left between them. CDR3 length equals 12 residues. This CDR3 reads CASSFTYTEAFF. The CDR3 bases are TGTGCCAGCAGTTTTACCTACACTGAAGCTTTCTTT.

The CDR3: CASSPGTTLTDTQYF. CDR3 bases: TGTGCCAGCAGCCCCGGGACTACCCTCACAGATACGCAGTATTTT. This chain links TRBV11-1 with TRBJ2-3; 7 nucleotides align to TRBD2. V shed 5 bases and J 2 bases; nucleotides not matched to a gene: 7. Germline V lookup: CDR1 SGHAT, CDR2 FQDESV (reference sequence). The CDR3 sequence is 15 residues long.

In its sample, this clonotype was seen many times. The chain links TRBV5-1 to TRBJ2-5, with D unresolved. The CDR3 has 14 residues. Looked up from germline, CDR1 is SGHRS and CDR2 is YFSETQ. V was cut by 4 bases and J by 0 bases, with 10 bases left in between. CDR3 protein: CASSLVPYQETQYF. The CDR3 DNA follows: TGCGCCAGCAGCCTCGTTCCGTACCAAGAGACCCAGTACTTC.

The chain links TRBV7-2 to TRBJ2-7; TRBD1 matches at 8 bases. The CDR3 covers 14 residues. V shed 7 bases, J shed 5 bases, and the junction held 10 bases outside the gene matches. The V gene's germline CDR1 is SGHTA and CDR2 FQGNSA. The CDR3 is CASTAGGSGNEQYF. CDR3 nucleotides: TGTGCCAGCACCGCAGGGGGCTCGGGAAACGAGCAGTACTTC.

This clonotype was detected many times. The V and J genes are TRBV6-5 and TRBJ2-3; D may be TRBD2 (5 bases). Trimming removed 2 bases at V and 0 bases at J, with 6 bases between. Germline lookup yields CDR1 MNHEY and CDR2 SVGAGI. This CDR3 has 14 residues. CDR3 loop: CASSYGSSTDTQYF. The CDR3 DNA reads as TGTGCCAGCAGTTACGGGAGTAGCACAGATACGCAGTATTTT.

In this sample, this clonotype turned up many times. The V gene is TRBV20-1, the J gene TRBJ2-7, with 7 bases fitting TRBD1. The CDR3 length is 13 residues. Unmatched junction bases numbered 10, after V lost 6 bases and J lost 5 bases. Germline V CDR1 and CDR2: DFQATT, SNEGSKA (reference sequence). In nucleotides, the CDR3 is TGCAGTGCAGGCAGACAGGGAAGGCACGAGCAGTACTTC. The encoded protein is CSAGRQGRHEQYF.

The rearrangement links TRBV7-2 to TRBJ1-1, with D uncertain. The CDR3 is made up of 12 amino acids. Germline V gene sequence: CDR1 SGHTA, CDR2 FQGNSA. Between the trimmed V and J ends, which lost 8 bases and 6 bases, there was a span of 13 bases. The CDR3 protein is CASVPGGAEAFF. CDR3 nucleotides: TGTGCCAGCGTACCTGGCGGGGCTGAAGCTTTCTTT.

This clonotype has a handful of counts. The chain joins TRBV12-3 or TRBV12-4 to TRBJ1-1, with TRBD1 matching 7 bases. The CDR3 has 15 amino acids. V trimming: 5 bases; J trimming: 6 bases; junction bases outside the gene matches: 12. In DNA, the CDR3 is TGTGCCAGCAGTACAAGACAGGGAATTAACGCTGAAGCTTTCTTT. This sequence encodes CASSTRQGINAEAFF.